This T cell receptor (beta chain) was sequenced during a study of cytomegalovirus exposure and HLA in healthy donors. Across the whole study: HLA-typed donors contributed approximately 92 million unique TCRs, which were held in an early data release. Findings and caveats of the study: As was reported, the HLA-A and HLA-B alleles of most subjects were accurately predicted from TCR beta sequences.

This clone appeared a few times. The antigen remains undetermined. This CDR3 spans 18 amino acids. Germline CDR1 SQVTM, CDR2 ANQGSEA. V was clipped by 3 bases and J by 5 bases, with 26 bases between them. The PCR was carried out with 60 Vbeta primers and 13 Jbeta primers. This table comes from immunoSEQ multiplex PCR, and its TCRdb copy is limited to in-frame clones, with some not included. This table has 85,000 to 130,000 clones, roughly 78% appearing once. The sample was PBMCs. The chain uses TRBV29-1 and TRBJ2-1; the D gene is possibly TRBD1 (5 bases). The sequence was obtained from a woman aged 40-49 years in good health and CMV-seronegative. CDR3 residues: CSVDNRLRAKRVHNEQFF. CDR3 sequence (DNA): TGCAGCGTTGACAACAGGCTAAGGGCAAAGAGAGTCCACAATGAGCAGTTCTTC.